The 12 T cell receptor beta chains below come from one sample, sequenced in a study of T cell changes during pregnancy in multiple sclerosis. The table came from immunoSEQ multiplex PCR; TCRdb's copy has only in-frame clones and leaves some out. The repertoire includes approximately 110,000 clones, about nine tenths of them detected once, and around 3.5% sits in the top ten. The material sequenced was peripheral blood, taken after pregnancy. Receptor source: a female donor with multiple sclerosis, enrolled in a pregnancy study.

This clone has only a few counts. This same CDR3 is encoded by further DNA sequences in the sample. The chain uses TRBV19 and TRBJ1-5, with TRBD1 matching 10 bases. The CDR3 has 15 amino acids. Germline assignment: CDR1 LNHDA and CDR2 SQIVND (reference sequence). Trimming at V came to 1 base and at J to 7 bases, leaving 4 bases not matched to a gene. CDR3 sequence reads: CASSIGTGGGQPQHF. CDR3 in DNA: TGTGCCAGTAGTATAGGGACAGGGGGAGGGCAGCCCCAGCATTTT.

The chain carries TRBV7-8 and TRBJ1-2, with 7 nucleotides matching TRBD1. Germline CDR1 and CDR2: SGHVS and FQNEAQ. After removal of 1 base from V and 8 bases from J, the junction contained 7 bases not matched to a gene. This CDR3 region has 14 residues. The DNA for the CDR3 is TGTGCCAGCAGCTTAGGACAGGGTGTGGAAGGCTACACCTTC. Protein sequence: CASSLGQGVEGYTF. Together with reference TRBV7-8 and TRBJ1-2, the CDR3 gives the full variable domain: GAGVSQSPRYKVAKRGQDVALRCDPISGHVSLFWYQQALGQGPEFLTYFQNEAQLDKSGLPSDRFFAERPEGSVSTLKIQRTQQEDSAVYLCASSLGQGVEGYTFGSGTRLTVV.

The gene calls are TRBV13 and TRBJ1-4; TRBD1 agrees at 8 bases. CDR1 is PRHDT and CDR2 is FYEKMQ in the germline V gene (reference sequence). J lost 10 bases, V lost 6 bases, and 10 bases had no gene match. The CDR3 extends over 14 amino acids. The CDR3 DNA follows: TGTGCCAGCAGTCAGCAGGGGGCTCGGGGAAAACTGTTTTTT. Residues: CASSQQGARGKLFF.

The rearrangement uses TRBV4-1 and TRBJ1-6, with D uncertain. Trimming left V 4 bases short and J 6 bases short, with 10 bases between. CDR3 length: 14 residues. The V gene's germline CDR1 is MGHRA and CDR2 YSYEKL. The CDR3 sequence: CASSPREPNSPLHF. The CDR3 DNA sequence: TGCGCCAGCAGCCCTCGGGAACCTAATTCACCCCTCCACTTT.

This rearrangement joins TRBV7-6 to TRBJ2-7; tentative D call: TRBD1 (6 bases). The ends were cut back, 6 bases at V and 3 bases at J, with 15 bases in the middle. The CDR3 has 14 amino acids. Germline lookup yields CDR1 SGHVS and CDR2 FNYEAQ. The CDR3 protein is CASSPFLGGYEQYF. The CDR3 DNA reads as TGTGCCAGCAGTCCCTTCTTAGGGGGCTACGAGCAGTACTTC. The whole variable domain, remainder taken from reference TRBV7-6 and TRBJ2-7, is GAGVSQSPRYKVTKRGQDVALRCDPISGHVSLYWYRQALGQGPEFLTYFNYEAQQDKSGLPNDRFSAERPEGSISTLTIQRTEQRDSAMYRCASSPFLGGYEQYFGPGTRLTVT.

The chain links TRBV4-2 to TRBJ1-3, with TRBD1 matching 7 bases. This CDR3 has 17 residues. Germline CDR1 is LGHNA and CDR2 is YNFKEQ. V lost 1 base, J lost 2 bases, and 8 bases stayed unmatched. CDR3 sequence: CASSQVQRDRAGNTIYF. CDR3 nucleotides: TGTGCCAGCAGCCAAGTTCAGCGAGACAGGGCTGGAAACACCATATATTTT.

V is TRBV18 and J is TRBJ2-1, with 7 bases aligning to TRBD1. Germline loops: CDR1 KGHSH, CDR2 LQKENI. V lost 5 bases to trimming and J lost 7 bases; unmatched junction nucleotides: 5. The CDR3 runs 13 residues. Here the CDR3 reads CASSETGLNEQFF. The CDR3 bases are TGTGCCAGCTCAGAGACAGGGCTTAATGAGCAGTTCTTC.

This clone showed up just once. V gene TRBV4-1 combines with J gene TRBJ1-2, with D maybe TRBD1 (6 bases). The ends were cut back, 4 bases at V and 8 bases at J, with 20 bases in the middle. The germline V gene has CDR1 MGHRA and CDR2 YSYEKL. CDR3 length: 15 residues. CDR3 DNA: TGCGCCAGCAGCCTTGAGGGGGAAGGGGGATTCGGCTACACCTTC. It is translated as CASSLEGEGGFGYTF.

The rearrangement joins TRBV11-2 to TRBJ1-2; D ambiguous. The CDR3 has 14 amino acids. Germline V gene lookup returns CDR1 SGHAT and CDR2 FQNNGV. The V end lost 8 bases, the J end lost 5 bases, and 18 bases lay between the germline ends. The CDR3 nucleotides read TGTGCCAGCGACCCTCTGCGGGGAGGGTATGGCTACACCTTC. Protein: CASDPLRGGYGYTF. Using reference TRBV11-2 and TRBJ1-2 for the parts outside the CDR3, the full variable domain is EAGVAQSPRYKIIEKRQSVAFWCNPISGHATLYWYQQILGQGPKLLIQFQNNGVVDDSQLPKDRFSAERLKGVDSTLKIQPAKLEDSAVYLCASDPLRGGYGYTFGSGTRLTVV.

This clone was observed a single time. V usage is TRBV2 and J usage is TRBJ2-1; D uncertain. The CDR3 is made up of 11 amino acids. Trimming cost V 6 bases and J 2 bases, with 2 bases left between them. Germline CDR1 and CDR2: SNHLY and FYNNEI. In DNA form, the CDR3 reads TGTGCCAGCAGCGCCTACAATGAGCAGTTCTTC. Its protein product is CASSAYNEQFF.

The chain couples TRBV2 to TRBJ2-7, with D tentatively TRBD1 (6 bases). This CDR3 is built from 16 residues. Germline V CDR1 and CDR2: SNHLY, FYNNEI. V was cut by 6 bases and J by 0 bases, with 18 bases left in between. CDR3 sequence: CASRGGRQVNSYEQYF. DNA for the CDR3: TGTGCCAGCAGAGGAGGTAGACAGGTCAACTCCTACGAGCAGTACTTC.

The CDR3 DNA sequence: TGTGCCAGCAGCTTAGGGACTAGACACAATGAGCAGTTCTTC. Amino acids: CASSLGTRHNEQFF. The V call is TRBV7-3, the J call TRBJ2-1; 8 nucleotides match TRBD2. V lost 2 bases, J lost 5 bases, and 2 bases stayed unmatched. This CDR3 is 14 amino acids long. Germline-derived CDR1 and CDR2 are SGHTA and FQGTGA.